What follows are 8 T cell receptor beta chains derived from one specimen sequenced in a study of radiotherapy plus CTLA-4 blockade in lung cancer. The protocol was immunoSEQ multiplex PCR, while the TCRdb copy is restricted to in-frame clones and leaves out a portion. The sample consists of 48,000 or so clones, 80% to 90% of them appearing once. The starting material was peripheral blood, obtained from a patient treated with radiotherapy plus ipilimumab. Receptors originate from a human donor with non-small cell lung cancer whose response to radiotherapy plus ipilimumab could not be evaluated.

This sequence joins TRBV7-9 and TRBJ1-1, with a tentative D call TRBD1 (5 bases). The CDR3 loop spans 14 amino acids. Germline loops: CDR1 SEHNR, CDR2 FQNEAQ (reference sequence). The germline V and J ends were trimmed by 4 bases and 6 bases, with 15 bases remaining between them. The CDR3 loop reads CASSSLSGGAEAFF. As DNA, the CDR3 is TGTGCCAGCAGCTCTCTGAGTGGAGGGGCTGAAGCTTTCTTT.

The V gene is TRBV6-5, the J gene TRBJ2-1; 14 bases are a match to TRBD2. There are 15 residues in the CDR3. With V trimmed by 5 bases and J by 13 bases, 10 bases remained unmatched. Germline V gene data show CDR1 as MNHEY and CDR2 as SVGAGI. CDR3 sequence (DNA): TGTGCCAGCAGTCTCCCCGGGACTAGCGGGAGACAACAGTTCTTC. Protein: CASSLPGTSGRQQFF.

The CDR3 coding sequence is TGTGCCAGTAGTATCCCTCAGCGGAAGCCTGAGCAGTTCTTC. Its translation: CASSIPQRKPEQFF. The gene calls are TRBV19 and TRBJ2-1, with D possibly being TRBD2 (5 bases). CDR3 length: 14 amino acids. The V and J ends lost 3 bases and 9 bases respectively, with 15 bases between them. The germline V gene encodes CDR1 LNHDA and CDR2 SQIVND (reference sequence).

The chain has TRBV28 and TRBJ1-5; TRBD1 matches 7 bases. CDR1 and CDR2 (germline): MDHEN, SYDVKM. The CDR3 is made up of 15 amino acids. Losses at the gene ends were 3 bases for V and 6 bases for J; bases not matched to a gene: 8. This chain's CDR3 is CASSFRGQGLQPQHF. Written as DNA, the CDR3 is TGTGCCAGCAGTTTTAGGGGGCAGGGGCTTCAGCCCCAGCATTTT.

V is TRBV20-1 and J is TRBJ2-5; the match to TRBD2 covers 7 bases. V shed 7 bases, J shed 4 bases, and the junction held 3 bases outside the gene matches. The germline CDR1 and CDR2 sequences are DFQATT and SNEGSKA (reference sequence). The CDR3 totals 11 residues. In nucleotides, the CDR3 is TGCAGTGAGCGGGGCCGAGAGACCCAGTACTTC. As protein: CSERGRETQYF.

In this sample, this clone turned up a few times. The CDR3 here is CASSSDRLAGSEKLFF. In nucleotides, the CDR3 is TGTGCCAGCAGTTCCGACCGACTGGCGGGGTCTGAAAAACTGTTTTTT. The chain links TRBV27 to TRBJ1-4; D call uncertain. This CDR3 is built from 16 residues. V was shortened by 4 bases and J by 7 bases, with 19 bases between the two germline ends. Germline V gives CDR1 MNHEY, CDR2 SMNVEV (reference sequence).

This rearrangement joins TRBV28 to TRBJ2-7; TRBD2 matches 9 bases. Germline CDR1 and CDR2: MDHEN and SYDVKM. This CDR3 has 18 residues. J gave up 6 bases and V 3 bases, and 18 bases lay outside the gene matches. DNA of the CDR3: TGTGCCAGCAGTTTGCGGGAGGGCCGGCTGAAACAGGTCGCCGAGCAGTACTTC. Translating it yields CASSLREGRLKQVAEQYF. The whole variable domain, remainder taken from reference TRBV28 and TRBJ2-7, is DVKVTQSSRYLVKRTGEKVFLECVQDMDHENMFWYRQDPGLGLRLIYFSYDVKMKEKGDIPEGYSVSREKKERFSLILESASTNQTSMYLCASSLREGRLKQVAEQYFGPGTRLTVT.

V gene TRBV7-9 combines with J gene TRBJ2-7, with 7 bases lining up with TRBD2. CDR1 is SEHNR, CDR2 FQNEAQ, per germline (reference sequence). This CDR3 is 12 amino acids long. Unmatched junction bases numbered 3, after V lost 1 base and J lost 9 bases. In DNA, the CDR3 is TGTGCCAGCAGCTTAGACCTAGCGGTGCAGTACTTC. This encodes CASSLDLAVQYF.